The clone carrying this T cell receptor beta chain was detected only a few times. TCR beta CDR3 region amplification was performed from RNA transcripts. The primer set for the first-round RT-PCR of the TCR CDR3 was HTBI. One entry per CDR3 protein results from TCRdb running MiXCR on the multiplex PCR reads. Counted here are 550,000 to 700,000 distinct CDR3 sequences, 14% to 15% occurring once; the ten biggest clones make up roughly 4.3%. Per the germline V gene, CDR1 is SGHVS and CDR2 is FNYEAQ. The CDR3 is made up of 15 amino acids. Trimming removed 2 bases from V and 4 bases from J, with 11 bases in between. This sample stems from a study of T cells in Graves' hyperthyroidism and ophthalmopathy.

Sequencing input: blood. The receptor's source is a woman between 40 and 50 years old with Graves' ophthalmopathy. V gene TRBV7-6 combines with J gene TRBJ2-2; TRBD2 is a possible D gene (5 bases). The CDR3 protein is CASSLRAGSTGELFF. The CDR3 region has the DNA TGTGCCAGCAGCTTACGGGCGGGTAGCACCGGGGAGCTGTTTTTT.